A single sample is the source of the 6 T cell receptor beta chains below, sequenced in a study of Graves' ophthalmopathy and Graves' hyperthyroidism. The sequenced template was RNA, covering the TCR beta CDR3 region. Investigators did first-round RT-PCR with HTBI primers, then second-round multiplex PCR. MiXCR, run by TCRdb on the multiplex PCR reads, gives a single entry per CDR3 protein. The sample has 300,000 or so distinct CDR3 sequences; 15% to 20% are singletons. Sample: peripheral blood. Receptors were obtained from an adult man with Graves' ophthalmopathy.

At least ten counts were recorded for this clonotype. The chain couples TRBV24-1 to TRBJ2-5; a possible D gene is TRBD2 (5 bases). The germline V gene encodes CDR1 KGHDR and CDR2 SFDVKD. V shed 7 bases and J shed 1 base, with 9 bases lying between them. The CDR3 loop spans 13 amino acids. CDR3 protein: CATRRGPQETQYF. For the CDR3, the DNA is TGTGCCACCAGACGAGGGCCCCAAGAGACCCAGTACTTC.

In regard to this clonotype: This sequence may be a read error, since a much larger clone differs from it by one base. The conserved phenylalanine or tryptophan is not found at the CDR3 terminus, so this likely reflects a read error. This chain uses TRBV30 with TRBJ1-1; D unresolved. The CDR3 is made up of 11 amino acids. V lost 5 bases, J lost 6 bases, and 10 bases lay in between. In germline, CDR1 is GTSNPN, CDR2 SVGIG (reference sequence). DNA of the CDR3: TGTGCCTGGGTAGAGGGCTCTGAAGCTTTCCTT. Residues: CAWVEGSEAFL.

This clonotype was detected many times. This sequence joins TRBV6-5 and TRBJ2-5; the D gene is possibly TRBD1 (5 bases). CDR1 is MNHEY and CDR2 is SVGAGI in the germline V gene. Deletions cut 2 bases from V and 0 bases from J, with 16 bases between. This CDR3 contains 17 residues. The CDR3 sequence is CASSYQGRSDYQETQYF. CDR3 sequence (DNA): TGTGCCAGCAGTTACCAGGGAAGAAGCGATTACCAAGAGACCCAGTACTTC.

This clonotype has ten or more counts. The chain uses TRBV12-3 or TRBV12-4 and TRBJ2-7, with TRBD1 as a possible D gene (6 bases). The CDR3 runs to 13 residues. V gave up 5 bases and J gave up 6 bases, with 14 bases separating them. The DNA of the CDR3 is TGTGCCAGCAGTGCGGTGGGGGCTGGCGAGCAGTACTTC. Protein sequence: CASSAVGAGEQYF.

This clonotype was detected ten times or more. This chain connects TRBV6-2 or TRBV6-3 to TRBJ2-7, with D unclear. Trimming removed 5 bases from V and 3 bases from J, with 14 bases in between. Germline CDR1 is MNHEY and CDR2 is SVGEGT. The CDR3 sequence is 14 residues long. CDR3 region: CASSTDGYNYEQYF. CDR3 bases: TGTGCCAGCAGTACCGACGGATACAACTACGAGCAGTACTTC.

This clonotype was seen many times. The rearrangement uses TRBV29-1 and TRBJ2-5, with unresolved D. The CDR3 runs 13 residues. The germline V and J ends were trimmed by 4 bases and 0 bases, with 9 bases remaining between them. From germline, CDR1 is SQVTM and CDR2 ANQGSEA. Here the CDR3 DNA reads TGCAGCGTTGTTCCAGAGTACCAAGAGACCCAGTACTTC. It specifies CSVVPEYQETQYF.